The entry below gives a single T cell receptor (beta chain) sequence along with its context. Antigen unknown. This entry comes from a study of early stage breast cancer tumors. Study in general: Of around 15 invasive breast tumors, about 12 were hormone receptor-positive, HER2-negative. Whole-study results and caveats: In about 85% of the 16 patients, blood comparison separated tumor from normal breast. Most shared enriched TCRB sequences were commonly generated ones.

Each sample had two DNA replicates, approximately 0.49 ug blood or about 1.5 ug tissue. This table comes from immunoSEQ multiplex PCR, and its TCRdb copy is limited to in-frame clones, with some not included. The data contain tens of thousands of clones, 60% to 85% of them singletons. The J segment lost 5 bases and the V segment lost 8 bases, leaving 14 bases of the junction unmatched. CDR1 ENHRY and CDR2 SYGVKD come from the germline V gene. The CDR3 contains 18 residues. The specimen sequenced was blood. The clonotype comes from a person aged 25 to 39 with breast cancer. The chain is built from TRBV10-3 and TRBJ2-2; TRBD2 aligns across 13 bases. The CDR3 bases are TGTGCCATCGGGGGACTAGCGGGACCCGGGGGTAGGACCGGGGAGCTGTTTTTT. Translated, it gives CAIGGLAGPGGRTGELFF.